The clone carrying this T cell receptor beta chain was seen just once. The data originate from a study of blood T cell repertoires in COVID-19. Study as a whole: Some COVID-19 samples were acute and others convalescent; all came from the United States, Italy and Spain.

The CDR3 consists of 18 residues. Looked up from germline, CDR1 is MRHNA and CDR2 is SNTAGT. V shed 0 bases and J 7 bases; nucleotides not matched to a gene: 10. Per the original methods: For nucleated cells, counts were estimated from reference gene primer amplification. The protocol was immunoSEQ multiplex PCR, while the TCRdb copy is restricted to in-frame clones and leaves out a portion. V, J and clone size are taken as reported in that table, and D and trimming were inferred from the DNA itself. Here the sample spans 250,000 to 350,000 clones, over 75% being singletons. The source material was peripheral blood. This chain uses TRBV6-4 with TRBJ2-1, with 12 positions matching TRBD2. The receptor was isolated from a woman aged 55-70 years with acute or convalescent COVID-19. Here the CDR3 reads CASSDSEWSTSGSNEQFF. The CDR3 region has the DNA TGTGCCAGCAGTGACTCCGAGTGGTCGACTAGCGGGAGTAATGAGCAGTTCTTC.